Listed below are T cell receptor beta chains from one sample, sequenced in a study of blood T cell repertoires in COVID-19. TCRdb keeps only in-frame clones here, not all; method: immunoSEQ multiplex PCR. The sample lists about 68,000 clones, more than 60% occurring once. Sequenced sample: peripheral blood. The receptors originated from a woman aged 50 to 65 with acute or convalescent COVID-19. Both conserved end residues are part of each CDR3. The order of the fields is clone size, V gene, D gene, J gene, CDR3 DNA, CDR3 protein. A D gene is named only where the DNA matches it firmly. Size values are once, few and many counts, or a class for expanded clones, and some rows have none.

size: few
V: TRBV20-1
D: NA
J: TRBJ1-2
DNA: TGCAGTGCTAGTCCGGGCGGGTTCTATGGCTACACCTTC
CDR3: CSASPGGFYGYTF

size: NA
V: TRBV19
D: NA
J: TRBJ1-1
DNA: TGTGCCAGTAGCCGGGATGAGTGGGGTGCGAACACTGAAGCTTTCTTT
CDR3: CASSRDEWGANTEAFF

size: NA
V: TRBV30
D: TRBD2
J: TRBJ2-3
DNA: TGTGCCTATGGGAGCGGGGGGGTAGATACGCAGTATTTT
CDR3: CAYGSGGVDTQYF

size: NA
V: TRBV5-1
D: TRBD1
J: TRBJ2-5
DNA: TGCGCCAGCAGCTTGGAGGGACAGGGGGCGGGAGAGACCCAGTACTTC
CDR3: CASSLEGQGAGETQYF

size: NA
V: TRBV5-1
D: TRBD1
J: TRBJ1-1
DNA: TGCGCCAGCAGCTCAAGAATACTGGACAGGGACACTGAAGCTTTCTTT
CDR3: CASSSRILDRDTEAFF

size: NA
V: TRBV7-9
D: TRBD2
J: TRBJ2-1
DNA: TGTGCCAGCGTGGCTAGCGGGAGCTCCTACAATGAGCAGTTCTTC
CDR3: CASVASGSSYNEQFF

size: NA
V: TRBV9
D: NA
J: TRBJ2-1
DNA: TGTGCCAGCAGTTCGCGGGCCACTGAGCAGTTCTTC
CDR3: CASSSRATEQFF

size: once
V: TRBV18
D: NA
J: TRBJ1-2
DNA: TGTGCCAGCTCACCGCACAGGGACGGGTTAGGCTACACCTTC
CDR3: CASSPHRDGLGYTF

size: once
V: TRBV3-1/TRBV3-2
D: NA
J: TRBJ1-6
DNA: TGTGCCAGCAGCCAAGGTCCGGGGGGGCTCCACTTT
CDR3: CASSQGPGGLHF

size: NA
V: TRBV4-1
D: NA
J: TRBJ2-1
DNA: TGCGCCAGCAGCAAACGGACAGAAAATGAGCAGTTCTTC
CDR3: CASSKRTENEQFF

size: NA
V: TRBV21-1
D: NA
J: TRBJ1-6
DNA: TGTGCCAGCAGCAGCCTTCCGGGACAGAACGTTCATTCACCCCTCCACTTT
CDR3: CASSSLPGQNVHSPLHF

size: NA
V: TRBV15
D: TRBD2
J: TRBJ2-5
DNA: TGTGCCACCAGCATTCTAGCGGGGGGGCCGAGAGAGACCCAGTACTTC
CDR3: CATSILAGGPRETQYF

size: NA
V: TRBV4-1
D: NA
J: TRBJ2-1
DNA: TGCGCCAGCAGCCAAGATCATAATGAGCAGTTCTTC
CDR3: CASSQDHNEQFF

size: medium-sized
V: TRBV3-1/TRBV3-2
D: NA
J: TRBJ2-7
DNA: TGTGCCAGCAGCCAAGATCCGATTGGAGACTCGAGGTACGAGCAGTACTTC
CDR3: CASSQDPIGDSRYEQYF

size: NA
V: TRBV2
D: NA
J: TRBJ2-7
DNA: TGTGCCAGCAGTGAATCTTCGCAGGCGTTCGAGCAGTACTTC
CDR3: CASSESSQAFEQYF

size: NA
V: TRBV3-1/TRBV3-2
D: NA
J: TRBJ2-1
DNA: TGTGCCAGCAGCCAGACTCTATACAATGAGCAGTTCTTC
CDR3: CASSQTLYNEQFF

size: few
V: TRBV5-1
D: NA
J: TRBJ2-1
DNA: TGCGCCAGCAGCTTACAGGGATCTTCCTACAATGAGCAGTTCTTC
CDR3: CASSLQGSSYNEQFF

size: once
V: TRBV12-2
D: NA
J: TRBJ1-1
DNA: TGTGCAAGTCGCTTCTACTGGGGGGAATTGTCCGTGAACACTGAAGCTTTCTTT
CDR3: CASRFYWGELSVNTEAFF

size: NA
V: TRBV19
D: TRBD1
J: TRBJ1-2
DNA: TGTGCCAGTCAGGGACAGGTCCGATCGAGGGGCTACACCTTC
CDR3: CASQGQVRSRGYTF

size: NA
V: TRBV5-1
D: NA
J: TRBJ2-2
DNA: TGCGCCAGCAGCAAACTCCAGGGGCTAGCCGGGGAGCTGTTTTTT
CDR3: CASSKLQGLAGELFF

size: NA
V: TRBV4-1
D: TRBD2
J: TRBJ2-2
DNA: TGCGCCAGCAGCCGGAGTAGCGGGAGAGTTGGCACCGGGGAGCTGTTTTTT
CDR3: CASSRSSGRVGTGELFF

size: NA
V: TRBV7-2
D: NA
J: TRBJ1-2
DNA: TGTGCCAGCAGCTTAGCTCTTACGGGATCGAGCGGCTACACCTTC
CDR3: CASSLALTGSSGYTF

size: once
V: TRBV29-1
D: NA
J: TRBJ2-1
DNA: TGCAGCGTTGAAACACTTGTGGCTAGTTCCTACAATGAGCAGTTCTTC
CDR3: CSVETLVASSYNEQFF

size: NA
V: TRBV19
D: NA
J: TRBJ1-1
DNA: TGTGCCAGTACCGATCCCAGGTCGAAATTGAACACTGAAGCTTTCTTT
CDR3: CASTDPRSKLNTEAFF

size: NA
V: TRBV7-8
D: NA
J: TRBJ2-1
DNA: TGTGCCAGCAGCTTAACTAGTGAGCCTGAGCAGTTCTTC
CDR3: CASSLTSEPEQFF